This TCR beta chain is from a study of long-term antiretroviral therapy in people with HIV. Germline V gives CDR1 MGHRA, CDR2 YSYEKL. The CDR3 covers 15 residues. V dropped 1 base and J dropped 7; count of bases not matched to a gene: 6. Runs used v3.0 of the immunoSEQ assay and were done at survey level. The data were produced by immunoSEQ multiplex PCR, yet TCRdb's version contains in-frame clones alone and is incomplete. The sample carries 7,700 or so clones, over 70% recorded once. The TCR was taken from a middle-aged man with HIV. The rearrangement links TRBV4-1 to TRBJ1-2; 10 bases line up with TRBD1. The sequencing here drew on unsorted PBMCs, taken 2.5 to 2.6 years before starting antiretroviral therapy. Here the CDR3 DNA reads TGCGCCAGCAGCCAAGTGAAAAGGACAGGGGGTGGCTACACCTTC. Protein sequence: CASSQVKRTGGGYTF.